Shown below are 25 T cell receptor beta chains from a single sample sequenced in a study of T cells in pancreatic ductal adenocarcinoma (dated by TCRdb to about 2017). The pancreatic ductal adenocarcinoma patients who were selected had gone through surgery without receiving any neoadjuvant therapy. The library was generated by the immunoSEQ multiplex PCR assay. TCRdb took over this immuneACCESS table, retaining in-frame rearrangements with V and J assigned. Such tables are incomplete; in checked studies, under half of the missing clones stem from an unresolved V gene, and the remainder is unexplained. This sample has about 16,000 clones in its table, and 88% of those were observed once. 0.75% to 0.95% of the sample belongs to the ten largest clones. The sequenced material came from PBMCs. These receptor sequences come from a human donor with pancreatic ductal adenocarcinoma.

The gene calls are TRBV27 and TRBJ1-1; the D gene is possibly TRBD1 (5 bases). V lost 0 bases, J lost 10 bases, and 15 bases lay in between. This CDR3 contains 14 residues. Germline-derived CDR1 and CDR2 are MNHEY and SMNVEV (reference sequence). This chain's CDR3 is CASSLSPGGRGAFF. DNA for the CDR3: TGTGCCAGCAGTTTATCCCCCGGGGGAAGAGGAGCTTTCTTT.

V gene TRBV15 combines with J gene TRBJ1-1, with 9 nucleotides matching TRBD1. V lost 4 bases, J lost 1 base, and 4 bases stayed unmatched. There are 15 residues in the CDR3. Germline CDR1 and CDR2: LNHNV and YYDKDF (reference sequence). CDR3: CATSMTGGSNTEAFF. The CDR3 DNA is TGTGCCACCAGCATGACAGGGGGTTCGAACACTGAAGCTTTCTTT. Filled out from reference TRBV15 and TRBJ1-1, the complete variable domain reads DAMVIQNPRYQVTQFGKPVTLSCSQTLNHNVMYWYQQKSSQAPKLLFHYYDKDFNNEADTPDNFQSRRPNTSFCFLDIRSPGLGDTAMYLCATSMTGGSNTEAFFGQGTRLTVV.

The J gene is TRBJ1-1, the V gene TRBV2; 11 bases are a match to TRBD1. The CDR3 totals 14 residues. Germline-derived CDR1 and CDR2 are SNHLY and FYNNEI. V lost 6 bases to trimming and J lost 11 bases; unmatched junction nucleotides: 11. This CDR3 is CASRDGQGAIDAFF. In DNA form, the CDR3 reads TGTGCCAGCAGGGATGGACAGGGGGCGATTGACGCTTTCTTT.

This chain connects TRBV5-1 to TRBJ2-1; the D is unclear. V lost 0 bases to trimming and J lost 10 bases, with 17 bases between them. The CDR3 length is 15 residues. Germline-derived CDR1 and CDR2 are SGHRS and YFSETQ. CDR3 in amino acids: CASSLDPGGQAEQFF. The CDR3 DNA sequence: TGCGCCAGCAGCTTGGATCCCGGCGGCCAAGCGGAGCAGTTCTTC.

This sequence joins TRBV4-2 and TRBJ2-7, with TRBD1 matching over 9 bases. The CDR3 has 14 residues. Germline loops: CDR1 LGHNA, CDR2 YNFKEQ. The trim removed 3 bases at V and 2 bases at J, leaving 2 bases unmatched. CDR3 region: CASSQGQGTYEQYF. The DNA for the CDR3 is TGTGCCAGCAGCCAGGGACAGGGCACCTACGAGCAGTACTTC.

The rearrangement links TRBV30 to TRBJ1-1; a weak D match, TRBD1 (5 bases). Germline loops: CDR1 GTSNPN, CDR2 SVGIG (reference sequence). The CDR3 covers 13 residues. V gave up 4 bases and J gave up 4 bases, with 13 bases separating them. CDR3: CAWIRGGGTEAFF. CDR3 nucleotide sequence: TGTGCCTGGATCCGGGGGGGAGGCACTGAAGCTTTCTTT.

This sequence joins TRBV5-1 and TRBJ2-2; TRBD1 agrees at 7 bases. V shed 5 bases, J shed 0 bases, and the junction held 4 bases outside the gene matches. The CDR3 extends over 15 amino acids. Germline V lookup: CDR1 SGHRS, CDR2 YFSETQ. CDR3 sequence reads: CASRQGTANTGELFF. The DNA for the CDR3 is TGCGCCAGCAGACAGGGGACCGCGAACACCGGGGAGCTGTTTTTT. Full variable domain (missing parts from reference TRBV5-1 and TRBJ2-2): KAGVTQTPRYLIKTRGQQVTLSCSPISGHRSVSWYQQTPGQGLQFLFEYFSETQRNKGNFPGRFSGRQFSNSRSEMNVSTLELGDSALYLCASRQGTANTGELFFGEGSRLTVL.

This rearrangement joins TRBV29-1 to TRBJ2-7; TRBD1 might be the D (6 bases). V was clipped by 6 bases and J by 2 bases, with 14 bases between them. CDR1 and CDR2 from the germline V gene are SQVTM and ANQGSEA. This CDR3 is 13 amino acids long. In nucleotides, the CDR3 is TGCAGCGTCGCCGGACAGTCAGCCTACGAGCAGTACTTC. The encoded protein is CSVAGQSAYEQYF.

CDR3 loop: CASKLRQADNSPLHF. The CDR3 nucleotides read TGTGCCAGCAAGTTAAGACAGGCGGATAATTCACCCCTCCACTTT. V gene TRBV2 combines with J gene TRBJ1-6, with TRBD1 as a possible D gene (6 bases). Trimming removed 7 bases at V and 5 bases at J, with 15 bases between. From germline, CDR1 is SNHLY and CDR2 FYNNEI. The CDR3 sequence is 15 residues long.

The chain uses TRBV28 and TRBJ2-1, with D possibly TRBD1 on 6 matching bases. CDR3 size: 16 residues. Germline V gene lookup returns CDR1 MDHEN and CDR2 SYDVKM. The ends were cut back, 4 bases at V and 6 bases at J, with 19 bases in the middle. The CDR3, as DNA: TGTGCCAGCAGTTCTATCGCTCTCGGGACAAGCAATGAGCAGTTCTTC. This translates into CASSSIALGTSNEQFF. Variable domain in full (rest from reference TRBV28 and TRBJ2-1): DVKVTQSSRYLVKRTGEKVFLECVQDMDHENMFWYRQDPGLGLRLIYFSYDVKMKEKGDIPEGYSVSREKKERFSLILESASTNQTSMYLCASSSIALGTSNEQFFGPGTRLTVL.

The gene calls are TRBV4-3 and TRBJ1-2; TRBD1 is a possible D gene (6 bases). The V gene lost 4 bases and the J gene lost 5 bases, with 20 bases spanning the gap. The CDR3 is 16 amino acids. Germline loops: CDR1 LGHNA, CDR2 YSLEER. In DNA form, the CDR3 reads TGCGCCAGCAGCCCGGAAGCGGGGGGGCAGTATTATGGCTACACCTTC. Residues: CASSPEAGGQYYGYTF.

The chain links TRBV5-1 to TRBJ1-1; 7 bases agree with TRBD1. The CDR3 is 16 residues long. V trimming: 0 bases; J trimming: 4 bases; junction bases outside the gene matches: 9. In germline, CDR1 is SGHRS, CDR2 YFSETQ. The CDR3 here is CASSLAGMAGGTEAFF. As DNA, the CDR3 is TGCGCCAGCAGCTTGGCCGGTATGGCAGGGGGCACTGAAGCTTTCTTT. The whole variable domain, remainder taken from reference TRBV5-1 and TRBJ1-1, is KAGVTQTPRYLIKTRGQQVTLSCSPISGHRSVSWYQQTPGQGLQFLFEYFSETQRNKGNFPGRFSGRQFSNSRSEMNVSTLELGDSALYLCASSLAGMAGGTEAFFGQGTRLTVV.

This chain links TRBV9 with TRBJ2-2; a weak D match, TRBD1 (6 bases). The germline gives CDR1 SGDLS, CDR2 YYNGEE. The V and J ends lost 0 bases and 0 bases respectively, with 9 bases between them. CDR3 length equals 16 residues. The CDR3 loop reads CASSVGGGTNTGELFF. Written as DNA, the CDR3 is TGTGCCAGCAGCGTAGGAGGGGGAACGAACACCGGGGAGCTGTTTTTT. The whole variable domain, remainder taken from reference TRBV9 and TRBJ2-2, is DSGVTQTPKHLITATGQRVTLRCSPRSGDLSVYWYQQSLDQGLQFLIQYYNGEERAKGNILERFSAQQFPDLHSELNLSSLELGDSALYFCASSVGGGTNTGELFFGEGSRLTVL.

This clone was seen only once. The chain carries TRBV2 and TRBJ2-5; a weak D match, TRBD1 (5 bases). The CDR3 has 14 amino acids. V lost 7 bases to trimming and J lost 3 bases, with 15 bases between them. Per germline, CDR1 SNHLY and CDR2 FYNNEI. The CDR3 reads CASTDSLREETQYF. CDR3 in DNA: TGTGCCAGCACCGATTCCCTCAGGGAAGAGACCCAGTACTTC.

The rearrangement uses TRBV5-4 and TRBJ1-1; 7 nucleotides line up with TRBD1. This CDR3 is 14 amino acids long. V lost 0 bases to trimming and J lost 4 bases; unmatched junction nucleotides: 3. Germline loops: CDR1 SGHNT, CDR2 YYREEE (reference sequence). The CDR3 region has the DNA TGTGCCAGCAGCTTGGAGGGGGCTCCCACTGAAGCTTTCTTT. Encoded protein: CASSLEGAPTEAFF. Full variable domain (rest looked up from reference TRBV5-4 and TRBJ1-1): ETGVTQSPTHLIKTRGQQVTLRCSSQSGHNTVSWYQQALGQGPQFIFQYYREEENGRGNFPPRFSGLQFPNYSSELNVNALELDDSALYLCASSLEGAPTEAFFGQGTRLTVV.

This clone was seen a single time. The chain is built from TRBV27 and TRBJ2-1; 7 bases fit TRBD2. Germline V CDR1 and CDR2: MNHEY, SMNVEV (reference sequence). The CDR3 totals 15 residues. V lost 4 bases, J lost 10 bases, and 13 bases stayed unmatched. Written as DNA, the CDR3 is TGTGCCAGCAGTTCTTCCCAGCGGGGCCCCGGGGAGCAGTTCTTC. Protein: CASSSSQRGPGEQFF.

The V gene is TRBV11-3, the J gene TRBJ2-5, with a possible D match to TRBD1 (5 bases). Germline-derived CDR1 and CDR2 are SGHNT and YENEEA. The CDR3 runs 14 residues. V gave up 4 bases and J gave up 8 bases, with 17 bases separating them. CDR3 DNA: TGTGCCAGCAGCTACGACCAGATTCAGGGAACCCAGTACTTC. Protein product: CASSYDQIQGTQYF.

This chain connects TRBV5-6 to TRBJ2-3; a weak D match, TRBD2 (5 bases). V gave up 0 bases and J gave up 5 bases, with 22 bases separating them. The CDR3 extends over 18 amino acids. Germline CDR1 SGHDT, CDR2 YYEEEE. DNA of the CDR3: TGTGCCAGCAGCTTGGCGAGGTTCCGGGGTACTTTTAGAGATACGCAGTATTTT. This sequence encodes CASSLARFRGTFRDTQYF.

This rearrangement joins TRBV19 to TRBJ1-3, with TRBD1 matching 10 bases. CDR3 length: 19 residues. Germline V lookup: CDR1 LNHDA, CDR2 SQIVND (reference sequence). Trimming cost V 9 bases and J 1 base; bases outside gene matches: 18. CDR3 sequence: CASGPRDRGRLVSGNTIYF. Written as DNA, the CDR3 is TGTGCCAGCGGACCCCGGGACAGGGGACGTTTAGTGTCTGGAAACACCATATATTTT.

The chain uses TRBV23-1 and TRBJ2-1, with 14 nucleotides matching TRBD2. TRBV23-1 is an ORF, and what it does is uncertain. There are 19 residues in the CDR3. V lost 2 bases to trimming and J lost 4 bases; unmatched junction nucleotides: 10. The CDR3 region has the DNA TGCGCCAGCAGTCAACCCGGGACTAGCGGGGGCCGATTTTACAATGAGCAGTTCTTC. Protein product: CASSQPGTSGGRFYNEQFF.

This rearrangement joins TRBV7-3 to TRBJ2-7; 7 nucleotides agree with TRBD1. V lost 1 base to trimming and J lost 7 bases; unmatched junction nucleotides: 4. Germline V gives CDR1 SGHTA, CDR2 FQGTGA. The CDR3 loop spans 13 amino acids. The CDR3 DNA follows: TGTGCCAGCAGCTTAAGACAGGGAACGGAGCAGTACTTC. Translation gives CASSLRQGTEQYF.

The gene calls are TRBV7-2 and TRBJ2-7, with D possibly matching TRBD1 (6 bases). The germline V gene encodes CDR1 SGHTA and CDR2 FQGNSA. There are 17 residues in the CDR3. V was pared by 5 bases and J by 2 bases, with 22 bases between. The CDR3 spells CASSIPMTGVPTYEQYF. In nucleotides, the CDR3 is TGTGCCAGCAGCATCCCCATGACAGGCGTTCCAACCTACGAGCAGTACTTC.

This CDR3 reads CASSLYGAGGYNEQFF. CDR3 nucleotides: TGTGCCAGCAGTTTATACGGCGCGGGGGGTTACAATGAGCAGTTCTTC. This rearrangement joins TRBV28 to TRBJ2-1, with TRBD2 matching over 8 bases. There are 16 residues in the CDR3. The V and J ends lost 1 base and 4 bases, in that order; junction bases with no gene match: 6. Germline-derived CDR1 and CDR2 are MDHEN and SYDVKM.

This clone was observed a handful of times. This chain uses TRBV13 with TRBJ1-6, with 9 bases matching TRBD1. The V gene's germline CDR1 is PRHDT and CDR2 FYEKMQ (reference sequence). V dropped 1 base and J dropped 7; count of bases not matched to a gene: 5. The CDR3 runs to 16 residues. The CDR3 sequence is CASSLAADRGNSPLHF. The CDR3 DNA sequence: TGTGCCAGCAGCTTAGCCGCGGACAGGGGAAATTCACCCCTCCACTTT.

The chain has TRBV4-1 and TRBJ2-7; 14 bases map to TRBD2. The V and J ends lost 4 bases and 2 bases, in that order; junction bases with no gene match: 7. CDR3 length: 17 amino acids. Germline V gene lookup returns CDR1 MGHRA and CDR2 YSYEKL. The CDR3 sequence: CASSLGTSGGSPYEQYF. The CDR3 nucleotides are TGCGCCAGCAGCCTCGGGACTAGCGGGGGATCTCCCTACGAGCAGTACTTC.